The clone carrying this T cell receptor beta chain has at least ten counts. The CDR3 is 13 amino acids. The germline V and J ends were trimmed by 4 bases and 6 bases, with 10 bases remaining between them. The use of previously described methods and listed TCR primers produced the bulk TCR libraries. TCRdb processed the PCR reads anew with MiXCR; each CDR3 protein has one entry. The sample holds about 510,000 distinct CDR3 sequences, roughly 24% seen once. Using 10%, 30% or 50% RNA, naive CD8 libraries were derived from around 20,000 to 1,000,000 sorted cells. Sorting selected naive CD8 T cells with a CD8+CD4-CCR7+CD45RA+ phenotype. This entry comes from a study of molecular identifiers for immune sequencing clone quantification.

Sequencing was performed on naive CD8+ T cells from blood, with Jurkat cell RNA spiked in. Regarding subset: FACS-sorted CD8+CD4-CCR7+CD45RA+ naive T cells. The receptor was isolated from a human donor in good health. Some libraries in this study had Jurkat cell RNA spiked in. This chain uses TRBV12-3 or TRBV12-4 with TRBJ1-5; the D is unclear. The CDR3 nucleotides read TGTGCCAGCAGTTCCTATGACGGTCAGCCCCAGCATTTT. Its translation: CASSSYDGQPQHF.